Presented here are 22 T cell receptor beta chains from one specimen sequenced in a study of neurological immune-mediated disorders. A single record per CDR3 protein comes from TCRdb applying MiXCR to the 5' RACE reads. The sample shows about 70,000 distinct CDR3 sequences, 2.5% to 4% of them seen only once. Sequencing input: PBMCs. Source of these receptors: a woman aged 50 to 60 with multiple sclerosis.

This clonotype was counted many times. Here the CDR3 DNA reads TGTGCCAGCAGTGCCGAGGGACAGACCTACGAGCAGTACTTC. Translated, it gives CASSAEGQTYEQYF. V is TRBV12-3 or TRBV12-4 and J is TRBJ2-7; 7 bases agree with TRBD1. The CDR3 length is 14 residues. With V trimmed by 5 bases and J by 2 bases, 6 bases remained unmatched.

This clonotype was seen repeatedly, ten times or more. CDR3 loop: CASSLEPSGRDEQYF. DNA for the CDR3: TGTGCCAGCAGCTTGGAACCTAGCGGGAGGGACGAGCAGTACTTC. This sequence joins TRBV5-5 and TRBJ2-7; 12 bases match TRBD2. Germline V gene lookup returns CDR1 SGHKS and CDR2 YYEKEE (reference sequence). J was trimmed by 5 bases and V by 0 bases; bases with no gene match: 3. This CDR3 comprises 15 residues.

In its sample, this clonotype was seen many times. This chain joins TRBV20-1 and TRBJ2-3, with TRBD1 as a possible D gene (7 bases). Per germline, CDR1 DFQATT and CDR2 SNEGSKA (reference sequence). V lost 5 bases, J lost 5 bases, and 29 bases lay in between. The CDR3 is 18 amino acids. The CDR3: CSASAQGGRTGPIDTQYF. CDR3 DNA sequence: TGCAGTGCTTCAGCCCAGGGGGGCAGAACAGGACCTATAGATACGCAGTATTTT.

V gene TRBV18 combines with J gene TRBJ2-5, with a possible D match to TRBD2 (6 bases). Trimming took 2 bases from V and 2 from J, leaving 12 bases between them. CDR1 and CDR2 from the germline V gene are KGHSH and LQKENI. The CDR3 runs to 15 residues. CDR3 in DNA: TGTGCCAGCTCACCATTGGCTAGCGTACAAGAGACCCAGTACTTC. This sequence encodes CASSPLASVQETQYF.

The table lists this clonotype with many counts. The CDR3 sequence: CASREDGNYGYTF. DNA of the CDR3: TGTGCCAGCAGAGAAGACGGAAACTATGGCTACACCTTC. This chain links TRBV6-5 with TRBJ1-2; no firm D call. The CDR3 consists of 13 residues. Trimming stripped 6 bases from V and 2 bases from J, with 10 bases between. Germline V lookup: CDR1 MNHEY, CDR2 SVGAGI.

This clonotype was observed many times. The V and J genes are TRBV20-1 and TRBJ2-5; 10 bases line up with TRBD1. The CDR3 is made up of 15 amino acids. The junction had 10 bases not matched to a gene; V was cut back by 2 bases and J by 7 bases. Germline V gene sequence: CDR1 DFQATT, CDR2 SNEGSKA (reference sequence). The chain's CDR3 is CSARTPGQGTGTQYF. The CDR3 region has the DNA TGCAGTGCTAGAACACCGGGACAGGGGACGGGGACCCAGTACTTC.

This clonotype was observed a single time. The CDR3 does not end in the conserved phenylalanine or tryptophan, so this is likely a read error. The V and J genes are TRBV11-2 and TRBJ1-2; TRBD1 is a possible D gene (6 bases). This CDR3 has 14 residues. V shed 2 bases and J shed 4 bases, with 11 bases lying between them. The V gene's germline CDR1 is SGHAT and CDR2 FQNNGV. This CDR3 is CASSLSDSSYGYTL. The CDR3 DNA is TGTGCCAGCAGCTTATCGGACAGTTCCTATGGCTACACCTTA.

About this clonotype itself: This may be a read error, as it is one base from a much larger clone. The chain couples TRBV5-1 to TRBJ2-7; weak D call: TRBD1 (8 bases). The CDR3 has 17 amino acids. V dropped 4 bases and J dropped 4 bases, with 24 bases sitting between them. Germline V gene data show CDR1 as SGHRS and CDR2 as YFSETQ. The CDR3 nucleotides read TGCGCCAGCAGCCTTACCTGGACAGGGACTACCCAGTACGAGCAGTACTTC. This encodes CASSLTWTGTTQYEQYF. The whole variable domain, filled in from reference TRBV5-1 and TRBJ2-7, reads KAGVTQTPRYLIKTRGQQVTLSCSPISGHRSVSWYQQTPGQGLQFLFEYFSETQRNKGNFPGRFSGRQFSNSRSEMNVSTLELGDSALYLCASSLTWTGTTQYEQYFGPGTRLTVT.

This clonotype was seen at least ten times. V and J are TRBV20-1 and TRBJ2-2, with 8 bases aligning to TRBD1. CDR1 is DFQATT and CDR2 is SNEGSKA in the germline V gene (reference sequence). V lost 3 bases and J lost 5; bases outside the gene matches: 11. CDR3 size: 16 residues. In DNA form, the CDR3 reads TGCAGTGCTAGCAGCAGGACAGGGTTCCGGACCGGGGAGCTGTTTTTT. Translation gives CSASSRTGFRTGELFF.

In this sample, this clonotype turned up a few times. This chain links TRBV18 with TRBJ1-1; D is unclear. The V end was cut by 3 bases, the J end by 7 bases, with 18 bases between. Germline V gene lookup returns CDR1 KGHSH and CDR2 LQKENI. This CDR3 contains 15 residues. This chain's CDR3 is CASSPLGLGRGEAFF. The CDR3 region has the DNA TGTGCCAGCTCACCCCTTGGTCTTGGAAGAGGTGAAGCTTTCTTT.

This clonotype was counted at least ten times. The CDR3 spells CASSLGNEQYV. CDR3 nucleotides: TGCGCCAGCAGCTTGGGGAACGAGCAGTACGTC. This chain links TRBV5-1 with TRBJ2-7; D is undetermined. The CDR3 length is 11 residues. Germline assignment: CDR1 SGHRS and CDR2 YFSETQ. The V and J ends lost 0 bases and 5 bases respectively, with 3 bases between them.

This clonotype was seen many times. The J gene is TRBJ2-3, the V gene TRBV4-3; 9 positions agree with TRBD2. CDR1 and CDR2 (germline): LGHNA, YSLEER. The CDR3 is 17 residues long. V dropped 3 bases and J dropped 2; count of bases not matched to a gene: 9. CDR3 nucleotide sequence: TGCGCCAGCAGCCAGGGGAATAGCGGGGGAAACACAGATACGCAGTATTTT. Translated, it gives CASSQGNSGGNTDTQYF.

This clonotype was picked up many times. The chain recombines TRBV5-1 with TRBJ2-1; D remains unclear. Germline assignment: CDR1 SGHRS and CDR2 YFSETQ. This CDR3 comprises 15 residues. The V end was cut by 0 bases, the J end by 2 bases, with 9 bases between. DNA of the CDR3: TGCGCCAGCAGCTTGGAGGGTAGGGCCTACAATGAGCAGTTCTTC. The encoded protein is CASSLEGRAYNEQFF.

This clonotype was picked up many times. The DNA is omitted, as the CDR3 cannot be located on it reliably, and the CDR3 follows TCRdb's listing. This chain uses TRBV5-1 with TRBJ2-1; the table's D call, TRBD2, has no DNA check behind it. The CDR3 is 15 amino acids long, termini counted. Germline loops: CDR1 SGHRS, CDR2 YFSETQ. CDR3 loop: CASSSTLGMAGEQFF.

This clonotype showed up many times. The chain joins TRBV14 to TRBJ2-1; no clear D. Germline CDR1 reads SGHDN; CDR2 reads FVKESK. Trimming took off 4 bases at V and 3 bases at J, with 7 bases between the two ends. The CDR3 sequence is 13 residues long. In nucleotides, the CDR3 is TGTGCCAGCAGCCGAGGAGTCTACAATGAGCAGTTCTTC. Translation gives CASSRGVYNEQFF.

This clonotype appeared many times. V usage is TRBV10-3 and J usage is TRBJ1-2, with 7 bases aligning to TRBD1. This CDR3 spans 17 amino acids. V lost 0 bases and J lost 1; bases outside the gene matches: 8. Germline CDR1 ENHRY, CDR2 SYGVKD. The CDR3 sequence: CAISESAGGLHNYGYTF. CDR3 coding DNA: TGTGCCATCAGTGAGTCCGCAGGGGGTCTCCATAACTATGGCTACACCTTC.

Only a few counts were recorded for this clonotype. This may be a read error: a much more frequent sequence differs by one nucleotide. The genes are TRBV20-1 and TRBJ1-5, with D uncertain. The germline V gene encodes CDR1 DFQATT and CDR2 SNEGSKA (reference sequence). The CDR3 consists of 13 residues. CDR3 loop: CSARGPPNQPQNF. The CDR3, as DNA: TGCAGTGCTAGAGGGCCACCAAATCAGCCCCAGAATTTT.

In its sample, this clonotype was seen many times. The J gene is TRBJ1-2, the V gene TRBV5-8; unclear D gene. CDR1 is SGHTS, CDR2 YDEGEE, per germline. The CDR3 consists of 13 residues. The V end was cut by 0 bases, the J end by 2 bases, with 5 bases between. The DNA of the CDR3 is TGTGCCAGCAGCTTGGGGTTCAACTATGGCTACACCTTC. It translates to CASSLGFNYGYTF.

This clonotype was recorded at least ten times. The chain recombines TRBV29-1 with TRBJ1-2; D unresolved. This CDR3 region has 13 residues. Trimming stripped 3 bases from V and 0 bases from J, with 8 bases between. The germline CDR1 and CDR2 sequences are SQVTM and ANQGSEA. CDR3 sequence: CSVEPRANYGYTF. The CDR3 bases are TGCAGCGTTGAGCCCAGAGCTAACTATGGCTACACCTTC.

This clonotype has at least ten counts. The CDR3 is CASSQDGAGGFQPQHF. The CDR3 DNA sequence: TGTGCCAGCAGCCAAGATGGGGCAGGGGGCTTTCAGCCCCAGCATTTT. This chain connects TRBV4-2 to TRBJ1-5; 8 bases fit TRBD1. V dropped 0 bases and J dropped 6; count of bases not matched to a gene: 7. Per the germline V gene, CDR1 is LGHNA and CDR2 is YNFKEQ. The CDR3 runs to 16 residues.

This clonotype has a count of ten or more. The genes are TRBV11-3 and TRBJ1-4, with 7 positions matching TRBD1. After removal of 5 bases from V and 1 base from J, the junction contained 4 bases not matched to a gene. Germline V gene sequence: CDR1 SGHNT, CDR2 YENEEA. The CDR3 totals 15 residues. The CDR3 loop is CASSGPGGTNEKLFF. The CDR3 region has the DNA TGTGCCAGCAGCGGCCCAGGGGGAACTAATGAAAAACTGTTTTTT.

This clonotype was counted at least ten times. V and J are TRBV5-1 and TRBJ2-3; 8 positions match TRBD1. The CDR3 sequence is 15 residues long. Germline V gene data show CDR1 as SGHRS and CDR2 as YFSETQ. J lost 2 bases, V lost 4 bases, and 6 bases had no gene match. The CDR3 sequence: CASSKQGVATDTQYF. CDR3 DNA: TGCGCCAGCAGCAAACAGGGGGTGGCCACAGATACGCAGTATTTT.